The 9 T cell receptor beta chains presented below share a single source sample, sequenced in a study of T cells in Graves' hyperthyroidism and ophthalmopathy. TCR beta CDR3 sequences were amplified from RNA transcripts. The HTBI primer set was used in a first-round RT-PCR of the TCR CDR3. TCRdb reprocessed the multiplex PCR reads via MiXCR and lists one record per CDR3 protein. This sample yields about 640,000 distinct CDR3 sequences, of which more than 20% are seen a single time; about 35% belongs to the top ten. The material sequenced was blood. The source is a young man with Graves' ophthalmopathy.

The gene calls are TRBV27 and TRBJ2-1; D remains ambiguous. Germline CDR1 is MNHEY and CDR2 is SMNVEV (reference sequence). The CDR3 totals 13 residues. Trimming removed 4 bases at V and 10 bases at J, with 14 bases between. The CDR3 DNA sequence: TGTGCCAGCAGTTCTGGGATCGCAAGAGAGCAGTTCTTC. As protein: CASSSGIAREQFF.

There are a few counts of this clonotype. The chain is built from TRBV14 and TRBJ2-7; D might be TRBD1 or TRBD2, each matching 5 bases. Germline V gene data show CDR1 as SGHDN and CDR2 as FVKESK. V lost 3 bases and J 0 bases, leaving 15 bases between the germline ends. There are 16 residues in the CDR3. The CDR3 loop is CASSHRDGRHSYEQYF. CDR3 in DNA: TGTGCCAGCAGCCATAGGGACGGCCGACACTCCTACGAGCAGTACTTC.

This clonotype was detected ten times or more. In nucleotides, the CDR3 is TGTGCCAGCAGCTTCGCGGGCCAGGAATACGAGCAGTACTTC. It translates to CASSFAGQEYEQYF. The chain is built from TRBV27 and TRBJ2-7; D possibly corresponds to TRBD2 (5 bases). Germline loops: CDR1 MNHEY, CDR2 SMNVEV (reference sequence). The CDR3 loop spans 14 amino acids. V lost 6 bases to trimming and J lost 4 bases, with 16 bases between them.

This clonotype was detected many times. The V gene is TRBV6-2 or TRBV6-3, the J gene TRBJ1-1; TRBD1 agrees at 7 bases. This CDR3 region has 16 residues. Germline V gene lookup returns CDR1 MNHEY and CDR2 SVGEGT. Trimming took 2 bases from V and 0 from J; bases not matched to a gene: 6. This chain's CDR3 is CASSYGSGGLNTEAFF. The DNA of the CDR3 is TGTGCCAGCAGTTACGGTTCAGGGGGGTTGAACACTGAAGCTTTCTTT.

This CDR3 reads CASSWPSSYEQYF. Written as DNA, the CDR3 is TGTGCCAGCAGTTGGCCCAGCTCCTACGAGCAGTACTTC. The V and J genes are TRBV12-3 or TRBV12-4 and TRBJ2-7; no firm D call. V gave up 4 bases and J gave up 0 bases, with 7 bases separating them. The CDR3 contains 13 residues.

This clonotype was seen at least ten times. The chain couples TRBV7-6 to TRBJ2-1, with 9 bases that match TRBD1. The CDR3 spans 13 residues. CDR1 and CDR2 (germline): SGHVS, FNYEAQ. The V segment lost 8 bases and the J segment 8 bases; nucleotides outside the gene matches: 7. The CDR3: CASSAGQGYEQFF. In DNA, the CDR3 is TGTGCCAGCTCCGCGGGACAGGGCTATGAGCAGTTCTTC.

This clonotype was counted ten times or more. CDR3 protein: CASSSTGASPLHF. The CDR3 DNA reads TGTGCCAGCAGTTCGACAGGGGCTTCACCCCTCCACTTT. The chain couples TRBV6-2 or TRBV6-3 to TRBJ1-6; 8 bases are shared with TRBD1. The CDR3 covers 13 residues. Trimming cost V 4 bases and J 9 bases; bases outside gene matches: 2. Per germline, CDR1 MNHEY and CDR2 SVGEGT.

This clonotype was counted a few times. This chain links TRBV20-1 with TRBJ2-7, with 8 bases identical to TRBD2. CDR1 and CDR2 (germline): DFQATT, SNEGSKA (reference sequence). The CDR3 has 15 residues. With V trimmed by 4 bases and J by 3 bases, 11 bases remained unmatched. This chain's CDR3 is CSATQGLAGLYEQYF. CDR3 in DNA: TGCAGTGCTACTCAGGGGCTAGCGGGTCTCTACGAGCAGTACTTC.

In this sample, this clonotype turned up a few times. CDR3 sequence: CAWSESNEQFF. The CDR3 nucleotides read TGTGCCTGGAGTGAATCGAATGAGCAGTTCTTC. The V call is TRBV30, the J call TRBJ2-1; D gene uncertain. Trimming took off 1 base at V and 7 bases at J, with 5 bases between the two ends. This CDR3 region has 11 residues. CDR1 and CDR2 (germline): GTSNPN, SVGIG (reference sequence).